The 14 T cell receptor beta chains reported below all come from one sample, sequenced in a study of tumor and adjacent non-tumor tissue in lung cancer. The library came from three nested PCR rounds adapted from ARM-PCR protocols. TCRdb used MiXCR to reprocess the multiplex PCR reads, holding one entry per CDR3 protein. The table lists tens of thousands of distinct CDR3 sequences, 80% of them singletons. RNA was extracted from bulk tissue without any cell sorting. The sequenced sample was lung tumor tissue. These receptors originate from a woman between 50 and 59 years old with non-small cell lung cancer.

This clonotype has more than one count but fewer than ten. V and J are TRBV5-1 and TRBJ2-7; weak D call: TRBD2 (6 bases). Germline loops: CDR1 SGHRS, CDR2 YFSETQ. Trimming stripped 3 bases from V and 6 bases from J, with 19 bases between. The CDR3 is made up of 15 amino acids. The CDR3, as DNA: TGCGCCAGCAGCTCGGGACTCTCGCTAGGGGCCGAGCAGTACTTC. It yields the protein CASSSGLSLGAEQYF. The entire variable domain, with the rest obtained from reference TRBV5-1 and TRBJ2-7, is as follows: KAGVTQTPRYLIKTRGQQVTLSCSPISGHRSVSWYQQTPGQGLQFLFEYFSETQRNKGNFPGRFSGRQFSNSRSEMNVSTLELGDSALYLCASSSGLSLGAEQYFGPGTRLTVT.

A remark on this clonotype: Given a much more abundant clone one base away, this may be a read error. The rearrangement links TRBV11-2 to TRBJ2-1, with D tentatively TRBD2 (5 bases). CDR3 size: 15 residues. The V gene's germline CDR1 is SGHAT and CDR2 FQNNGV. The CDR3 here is CANSLVRGPYNEQFF. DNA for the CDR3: TGTGCCAACAGCTTAGTTCGAGGGCCTTACAATGAGCAGTTCTTC. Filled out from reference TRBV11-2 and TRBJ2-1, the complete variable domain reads EAGVAQSPRYKIIEKRQSVAFWCNPISGHATLYWYQQILGQGPKLLIQFQNNGVVDDSQLPKDRFSAERLKGVDSTLKIQPAKLEDSAVYLCANSLVRGPYNEQFFGPGTRLTVL.

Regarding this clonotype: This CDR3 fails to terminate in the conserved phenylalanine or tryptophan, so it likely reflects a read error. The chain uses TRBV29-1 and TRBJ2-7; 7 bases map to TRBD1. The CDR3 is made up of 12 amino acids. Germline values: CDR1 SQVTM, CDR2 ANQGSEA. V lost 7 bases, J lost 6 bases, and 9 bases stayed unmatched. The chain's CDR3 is CSGGNQGVEQYL. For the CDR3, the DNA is TGCAGCGGGGGGAATCAGGGGGTCGAGCAGTACCTC.

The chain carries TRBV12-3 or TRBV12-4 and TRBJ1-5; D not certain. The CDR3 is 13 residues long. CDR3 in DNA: TGTGAGAGCAGTTTAGCTGAGAATCAGCCCCAGCATTTT. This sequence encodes CESSLAENQPQHF.

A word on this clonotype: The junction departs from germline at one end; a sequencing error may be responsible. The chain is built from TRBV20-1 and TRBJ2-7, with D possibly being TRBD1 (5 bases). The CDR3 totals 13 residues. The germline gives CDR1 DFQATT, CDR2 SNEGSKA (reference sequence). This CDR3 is CSASPQGSYEQYF. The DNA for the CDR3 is TGCAGTGCTAGCCCGCAGGGCTCCTACGAACAGTACTTC.

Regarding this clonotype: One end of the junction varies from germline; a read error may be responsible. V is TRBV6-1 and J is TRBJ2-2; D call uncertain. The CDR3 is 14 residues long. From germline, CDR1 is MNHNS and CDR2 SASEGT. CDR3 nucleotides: TGTGCCAGCAGATTAGACCAGAACACCGAGGAGCTGTTTTTC. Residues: CASRLDQNTEELFF.

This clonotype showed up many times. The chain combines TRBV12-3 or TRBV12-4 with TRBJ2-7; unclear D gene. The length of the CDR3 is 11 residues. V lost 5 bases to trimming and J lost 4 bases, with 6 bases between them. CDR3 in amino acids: CASSPQYEQYF. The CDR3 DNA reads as TGTGCCAGCAGTCCGCAGTACGAGCAGTACTTC.

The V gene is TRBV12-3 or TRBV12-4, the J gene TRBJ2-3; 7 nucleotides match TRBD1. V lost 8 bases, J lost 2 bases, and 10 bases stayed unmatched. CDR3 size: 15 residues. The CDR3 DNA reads TGTGCCAGCGGCTCAATACAGGGGTTCACAGATACGCAGTATTTT. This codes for CASGSIQGFTDTQYF.

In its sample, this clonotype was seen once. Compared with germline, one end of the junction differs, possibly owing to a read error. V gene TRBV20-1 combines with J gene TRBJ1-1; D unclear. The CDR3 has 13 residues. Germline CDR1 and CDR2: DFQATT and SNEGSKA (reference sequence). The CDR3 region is CNARDGRDTEAFF. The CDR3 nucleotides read TGCAATGCTAGAGATGGTAGAGACACTGAAGCCTTCTTT.

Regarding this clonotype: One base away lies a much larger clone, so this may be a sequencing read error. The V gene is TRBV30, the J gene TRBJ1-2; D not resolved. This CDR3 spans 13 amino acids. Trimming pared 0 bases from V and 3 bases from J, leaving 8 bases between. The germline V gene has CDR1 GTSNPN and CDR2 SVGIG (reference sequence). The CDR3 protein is CAWSVRSDYGYTF. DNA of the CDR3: TGTGCCTGGAGTGTACGCAGCGACTATGGCTACACCTTC.

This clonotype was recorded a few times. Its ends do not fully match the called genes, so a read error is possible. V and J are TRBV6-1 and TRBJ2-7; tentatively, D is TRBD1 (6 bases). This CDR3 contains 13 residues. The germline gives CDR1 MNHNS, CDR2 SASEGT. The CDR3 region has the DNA TGTGCAAGCACTCACCGGACAGCCTACGAGCAGTACTTC. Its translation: CASTHRTAYEQYF.

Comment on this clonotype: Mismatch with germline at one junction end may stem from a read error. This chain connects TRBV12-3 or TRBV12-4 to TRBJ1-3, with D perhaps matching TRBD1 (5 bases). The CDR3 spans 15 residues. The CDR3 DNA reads TGTGCCAGCAGGTTAGACACATTGGGGGTGAATACCATATATTTT. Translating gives CASRLDTLGVNTIYF.

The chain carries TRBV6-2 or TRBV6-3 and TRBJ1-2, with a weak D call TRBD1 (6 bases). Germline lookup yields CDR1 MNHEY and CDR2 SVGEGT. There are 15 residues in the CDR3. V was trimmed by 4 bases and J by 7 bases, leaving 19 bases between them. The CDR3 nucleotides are TGTGCCAGCAGTTGCTCATGGACAGACGAGAGTGGCTACACCTTC. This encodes CASSCSWTDESGYTF.

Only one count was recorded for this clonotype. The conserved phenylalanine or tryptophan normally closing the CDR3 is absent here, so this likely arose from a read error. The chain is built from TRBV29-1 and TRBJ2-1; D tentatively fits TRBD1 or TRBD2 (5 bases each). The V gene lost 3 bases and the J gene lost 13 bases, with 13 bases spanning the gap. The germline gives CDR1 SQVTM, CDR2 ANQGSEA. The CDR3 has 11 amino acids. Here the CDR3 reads CSVETRDLQFP. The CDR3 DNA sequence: TGCAGCGTTGAGACCCGGGACCTCCAGTTCCCC.